The clone carrying this TCR beta chain was found many times. CDR3 length equals 14 residues. Germline CDR1 is SEHNR and CDR2 is FQNEAQ (reference sequence). The J segment lost 5 bases and the V segment lost 5 bases, leaving 8 bases of the junction unmatched. This record belongs to a study of identical twins. MiXCR was run by TCRdb on the 5' RACE reads, yielding one entry per CDR3 protein. The sample has hundreds of thousands of distinct CDR3 sequences; 21% are singletons. These same data were also listed under a study on T cells expressing NK-cell markers. That paper adds: Sorted CD3+CD56+NKG2C+, CD3+CD56+NKG2C- and CD3+CD56-NKG2C+ T-cell subsets were beta-chain profiled. Specificity for HCMV among expanded NKG2C+ T cell clones was not established.

The chain joins TRBV7-9 to TRBJ1-2; 7 bases align to TRBD1. This clonotype was obtained from a woman between 18 and 29 years old in good health. Material: PBMCs. The CDR3: CASSRAGQMYGYTF. CDR3 nucleotides: TGTGCCAGCAGCCGAGCGGGACAGATGTATGGCTACACCTTC.